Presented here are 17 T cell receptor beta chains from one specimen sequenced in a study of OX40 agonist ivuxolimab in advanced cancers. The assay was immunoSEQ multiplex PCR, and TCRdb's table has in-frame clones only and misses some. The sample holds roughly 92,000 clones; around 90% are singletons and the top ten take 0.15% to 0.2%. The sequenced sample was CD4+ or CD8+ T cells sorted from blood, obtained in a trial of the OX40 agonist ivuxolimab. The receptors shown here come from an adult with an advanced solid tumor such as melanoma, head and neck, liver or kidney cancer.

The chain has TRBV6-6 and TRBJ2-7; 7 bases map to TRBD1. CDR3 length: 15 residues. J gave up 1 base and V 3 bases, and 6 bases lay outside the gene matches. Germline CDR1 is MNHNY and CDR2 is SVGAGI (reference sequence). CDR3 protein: CASSYSGQESYEQYF. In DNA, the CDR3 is TGTGCCAGCAGTTATTCAGGACAGGAATCCTACGAGCAGTACTTC.

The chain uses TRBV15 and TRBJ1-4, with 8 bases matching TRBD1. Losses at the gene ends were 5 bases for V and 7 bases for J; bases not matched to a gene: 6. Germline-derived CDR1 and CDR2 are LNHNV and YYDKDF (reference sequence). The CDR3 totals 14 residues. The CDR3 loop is CATSRGQGTEKLFF. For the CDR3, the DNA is TGTGCCACCAGCCGCGGACAGGGTACTGAAAAACTGTTTTTT.

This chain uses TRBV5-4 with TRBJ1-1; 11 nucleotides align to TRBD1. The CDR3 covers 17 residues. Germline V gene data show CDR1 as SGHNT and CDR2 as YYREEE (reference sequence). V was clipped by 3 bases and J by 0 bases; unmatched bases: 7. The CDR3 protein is CASSWGDRGRVNTEAFF. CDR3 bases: TGTGCCAGCAGCTGGGGGGACAGGGGGAGGGTGAACACTGAAGCTTTCTTT.

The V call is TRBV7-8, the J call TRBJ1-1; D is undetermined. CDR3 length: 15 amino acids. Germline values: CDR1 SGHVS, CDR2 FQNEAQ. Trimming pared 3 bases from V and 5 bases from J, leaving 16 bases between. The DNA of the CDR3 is TGTGCCAGCAGCTTCGGCTCCAGGACGTATACTGAAGCTTTCTTT. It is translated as CASSFGSRTYTEAFF.

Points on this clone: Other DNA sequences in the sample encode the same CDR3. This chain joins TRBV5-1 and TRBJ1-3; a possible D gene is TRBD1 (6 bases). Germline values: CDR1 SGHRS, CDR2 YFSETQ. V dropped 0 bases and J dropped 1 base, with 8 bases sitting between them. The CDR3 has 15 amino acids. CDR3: CASSLDRGSGNTIYF. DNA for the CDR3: TGCGCCAGCAGCTTGGATAGGGGGTCTGGAAACACCATATATTTT.

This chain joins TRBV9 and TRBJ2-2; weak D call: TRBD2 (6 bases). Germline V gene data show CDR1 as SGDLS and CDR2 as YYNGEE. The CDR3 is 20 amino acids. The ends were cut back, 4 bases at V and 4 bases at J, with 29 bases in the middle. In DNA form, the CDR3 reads TGTGCCAGCAGCACTACCCGGTGGGCAAACCGACTAGGAAGCACCGGGGAGCTGTTTTTT. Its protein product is CASSTTRWANRLGSTGELFF.

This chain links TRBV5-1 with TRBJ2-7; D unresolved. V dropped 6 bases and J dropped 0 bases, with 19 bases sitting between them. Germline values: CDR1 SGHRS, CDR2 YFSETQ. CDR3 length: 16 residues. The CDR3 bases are TGCGCCAGCACCCTGGCCGGCCGAGCACTCTCCTACGAGCAGTACTTC. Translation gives CASTLAGRALSYEQYF.

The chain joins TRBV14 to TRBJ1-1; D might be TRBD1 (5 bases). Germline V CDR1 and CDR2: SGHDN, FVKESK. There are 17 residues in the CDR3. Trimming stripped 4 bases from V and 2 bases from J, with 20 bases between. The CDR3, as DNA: TGTGCCAGCAGCCGAACCCGGACAAAGCTCTTAAACACTGAAGCTTTCTTT. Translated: CASSRTRTKLLNTEAFF.

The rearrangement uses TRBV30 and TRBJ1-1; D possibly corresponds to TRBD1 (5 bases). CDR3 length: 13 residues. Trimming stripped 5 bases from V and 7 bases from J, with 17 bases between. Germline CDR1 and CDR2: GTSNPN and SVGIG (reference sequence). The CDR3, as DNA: TGTGCCTGGGTCTCGAGAGGCGGGGGTGAAGCTTTCTTT. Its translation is CAWVSRGGGEAFF.

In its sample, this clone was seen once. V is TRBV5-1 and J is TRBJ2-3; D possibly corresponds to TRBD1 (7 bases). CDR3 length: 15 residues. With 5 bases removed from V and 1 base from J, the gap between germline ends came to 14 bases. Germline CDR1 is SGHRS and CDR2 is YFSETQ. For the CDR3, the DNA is TGCGCCAGCAGGGGTAGCGGACAGGGCACAGATACGCAGTATTTT. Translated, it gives CASRGSGQGTDTQYF.

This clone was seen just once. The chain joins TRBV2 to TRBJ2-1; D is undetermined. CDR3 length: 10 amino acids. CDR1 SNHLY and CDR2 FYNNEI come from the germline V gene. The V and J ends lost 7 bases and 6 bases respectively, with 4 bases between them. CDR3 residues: CASTLNEQFF. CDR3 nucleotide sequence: TGTGCCAGCACCCTCAATGAGCAGTTCTTC.

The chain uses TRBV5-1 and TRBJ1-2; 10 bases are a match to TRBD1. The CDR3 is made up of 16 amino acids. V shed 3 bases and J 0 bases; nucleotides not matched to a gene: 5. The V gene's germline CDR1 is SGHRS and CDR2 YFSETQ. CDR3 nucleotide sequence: TGCGCCAGCAGCTCGGGACAGGGGAGGGCTAACTATGGCTACACCTTC. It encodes CASSSGQGRANYGYTF.

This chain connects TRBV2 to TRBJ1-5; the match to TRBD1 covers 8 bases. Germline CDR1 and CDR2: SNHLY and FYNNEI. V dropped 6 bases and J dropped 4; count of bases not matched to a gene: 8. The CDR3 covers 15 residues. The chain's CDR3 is CASSEDRVNNQPQHF. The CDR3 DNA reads TGTGCCAGCAGCGAGGACAGGGTGAATAATCAGCCCCAGCATTTT.

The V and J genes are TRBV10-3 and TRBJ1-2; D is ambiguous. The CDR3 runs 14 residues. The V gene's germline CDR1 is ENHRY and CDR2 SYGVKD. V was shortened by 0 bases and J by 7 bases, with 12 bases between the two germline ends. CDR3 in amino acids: CAISESGGGSGYTF. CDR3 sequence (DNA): TGTGCCATCAGTGAGTCTGGAGGAGGGAGTGGCTACACCTTC.

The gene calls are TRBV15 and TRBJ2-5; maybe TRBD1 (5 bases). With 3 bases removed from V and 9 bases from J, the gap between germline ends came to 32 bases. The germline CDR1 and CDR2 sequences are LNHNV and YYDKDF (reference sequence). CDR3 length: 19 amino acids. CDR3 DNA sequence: TGTGCCACCAGCAGGGAACCCTGGGGCATCTTCCATTTGGAAGGGGCCCAGTACTTC. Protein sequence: CATSREPWGIFHLEGAQYF.

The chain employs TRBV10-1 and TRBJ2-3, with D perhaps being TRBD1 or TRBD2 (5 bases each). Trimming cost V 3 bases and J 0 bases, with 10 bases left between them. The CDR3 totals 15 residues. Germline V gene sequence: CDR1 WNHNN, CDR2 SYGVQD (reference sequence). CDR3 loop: CASSDGTSSTDTQYF. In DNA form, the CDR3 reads TGCGCCAGCAGTGATGGGACCTCTAGCACAGATACGCAGTATTTT.

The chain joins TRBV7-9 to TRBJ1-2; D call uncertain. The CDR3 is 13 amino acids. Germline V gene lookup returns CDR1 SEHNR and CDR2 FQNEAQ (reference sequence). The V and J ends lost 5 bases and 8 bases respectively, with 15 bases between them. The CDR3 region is CASSQPGKGGYTF. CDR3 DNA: TGTGCCAGCAGCCAACCGGGGAAAGGCGGCTACACCTTC.